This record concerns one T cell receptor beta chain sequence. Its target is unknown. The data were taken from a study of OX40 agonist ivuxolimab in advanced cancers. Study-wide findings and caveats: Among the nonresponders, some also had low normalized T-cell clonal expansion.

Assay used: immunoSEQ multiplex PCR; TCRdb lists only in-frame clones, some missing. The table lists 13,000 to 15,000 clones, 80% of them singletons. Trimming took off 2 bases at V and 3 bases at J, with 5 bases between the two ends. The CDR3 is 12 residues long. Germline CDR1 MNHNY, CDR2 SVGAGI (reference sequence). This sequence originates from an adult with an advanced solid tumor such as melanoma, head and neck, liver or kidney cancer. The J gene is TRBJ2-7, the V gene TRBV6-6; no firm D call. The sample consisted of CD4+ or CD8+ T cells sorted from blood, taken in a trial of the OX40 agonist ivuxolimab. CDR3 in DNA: TGTGCCAGCAGTTACAATCACTACGAGCAGTACTTC. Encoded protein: CASSYNHYEQYF.